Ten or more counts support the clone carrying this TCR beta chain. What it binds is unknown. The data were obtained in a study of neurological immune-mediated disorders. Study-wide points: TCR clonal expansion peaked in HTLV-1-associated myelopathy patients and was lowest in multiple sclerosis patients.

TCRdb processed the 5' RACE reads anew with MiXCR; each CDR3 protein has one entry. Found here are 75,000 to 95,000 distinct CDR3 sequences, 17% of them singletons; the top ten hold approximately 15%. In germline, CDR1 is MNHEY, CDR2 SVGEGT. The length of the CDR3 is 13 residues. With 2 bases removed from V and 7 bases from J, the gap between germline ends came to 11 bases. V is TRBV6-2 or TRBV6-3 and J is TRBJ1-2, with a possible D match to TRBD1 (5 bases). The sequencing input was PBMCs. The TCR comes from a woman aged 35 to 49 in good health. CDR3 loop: CASSYQQGSGYTF. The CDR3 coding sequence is TGTGCCAGCAGTTACCAGCAGGGAAGTGGCTACACCTTC.